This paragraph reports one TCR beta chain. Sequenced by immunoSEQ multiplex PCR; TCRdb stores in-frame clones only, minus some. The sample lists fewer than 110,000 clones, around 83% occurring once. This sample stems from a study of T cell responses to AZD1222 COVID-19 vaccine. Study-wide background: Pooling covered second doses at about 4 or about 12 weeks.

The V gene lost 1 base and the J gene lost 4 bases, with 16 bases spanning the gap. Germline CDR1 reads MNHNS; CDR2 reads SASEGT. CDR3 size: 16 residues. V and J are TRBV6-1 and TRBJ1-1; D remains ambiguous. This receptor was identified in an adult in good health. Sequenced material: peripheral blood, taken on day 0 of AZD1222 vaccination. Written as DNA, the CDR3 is TGTGCCAGCAGTGAAGGGACGCGAGGCCGGGGCACTGAAGCTTTCTTT. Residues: CASSEGTRGRGTEAFF.